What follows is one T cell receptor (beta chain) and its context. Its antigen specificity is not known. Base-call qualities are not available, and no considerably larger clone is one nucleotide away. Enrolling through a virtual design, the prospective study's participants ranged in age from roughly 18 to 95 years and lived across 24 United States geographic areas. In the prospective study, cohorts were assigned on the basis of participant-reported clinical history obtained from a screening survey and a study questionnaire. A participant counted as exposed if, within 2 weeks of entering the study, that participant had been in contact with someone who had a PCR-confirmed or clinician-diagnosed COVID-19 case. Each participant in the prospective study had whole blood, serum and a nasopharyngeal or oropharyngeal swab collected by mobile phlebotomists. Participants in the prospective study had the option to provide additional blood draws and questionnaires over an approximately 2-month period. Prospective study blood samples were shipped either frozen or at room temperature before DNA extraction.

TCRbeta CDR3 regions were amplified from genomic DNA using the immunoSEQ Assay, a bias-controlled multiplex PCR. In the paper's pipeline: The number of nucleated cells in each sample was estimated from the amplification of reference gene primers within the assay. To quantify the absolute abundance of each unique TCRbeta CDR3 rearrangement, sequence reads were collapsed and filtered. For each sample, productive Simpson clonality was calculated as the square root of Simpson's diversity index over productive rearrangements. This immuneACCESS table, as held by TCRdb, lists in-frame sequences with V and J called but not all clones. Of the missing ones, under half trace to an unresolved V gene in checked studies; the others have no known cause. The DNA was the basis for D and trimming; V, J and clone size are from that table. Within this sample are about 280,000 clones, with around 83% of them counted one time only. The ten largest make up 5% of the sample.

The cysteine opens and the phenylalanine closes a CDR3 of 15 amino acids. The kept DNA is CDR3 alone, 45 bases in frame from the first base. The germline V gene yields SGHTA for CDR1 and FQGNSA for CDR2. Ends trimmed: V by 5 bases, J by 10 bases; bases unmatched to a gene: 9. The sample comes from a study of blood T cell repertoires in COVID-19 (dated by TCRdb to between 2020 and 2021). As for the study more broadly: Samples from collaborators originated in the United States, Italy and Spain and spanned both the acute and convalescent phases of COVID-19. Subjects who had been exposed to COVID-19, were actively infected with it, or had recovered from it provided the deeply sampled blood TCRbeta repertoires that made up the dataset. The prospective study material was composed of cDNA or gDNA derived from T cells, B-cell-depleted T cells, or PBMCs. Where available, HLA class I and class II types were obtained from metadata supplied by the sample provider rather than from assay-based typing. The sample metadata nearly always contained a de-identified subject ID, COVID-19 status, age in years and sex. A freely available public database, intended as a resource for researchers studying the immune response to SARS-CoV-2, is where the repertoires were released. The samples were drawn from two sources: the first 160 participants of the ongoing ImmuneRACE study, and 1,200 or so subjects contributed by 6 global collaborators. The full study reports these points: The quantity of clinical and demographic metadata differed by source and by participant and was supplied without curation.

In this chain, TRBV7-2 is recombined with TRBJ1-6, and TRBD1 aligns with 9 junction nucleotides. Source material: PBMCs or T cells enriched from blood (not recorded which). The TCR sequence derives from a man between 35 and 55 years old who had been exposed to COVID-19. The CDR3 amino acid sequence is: CASSPRQGETSPLHF. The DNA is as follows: TGTGCCAGCAGCCCCCGACAGGGGGAAACCTCACCCCTCCACTTT. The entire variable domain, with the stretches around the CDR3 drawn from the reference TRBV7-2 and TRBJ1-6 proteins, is GAGVSQSPSNKVTEKGKDVELRCDPISGHTALYWYRQSLGQGLEFLIYFQGNSAPDKSGLPSDRFSAERTGGSVSTLTIQRTQQEDSAVYLCASSPRQGETSPLHFGNGTRLTVT.